A single sample is the source of the 24 T cell receptor beta chains below, sequenced in a study of cytomegalovirus exposure and HLA in healthy donors. PCR involved 60 Vbeta and 13 Jbeta primers. Sequenced by immunoSEQ multiplex PCR; TCRdb stores in-frame clones only, minus some. The top ten hold 6% to 8% of the sample, which has about 130,000 clones, approximately 74% seen once. The sample was PBMCs. Source of these receptors: a male donor in good health and CMV-seronegative.

This clone was counted only a few times. The rearrangement links TRBV10-3 to TRBJ1-1; D gene uncertain. With 2 bases removed from V and 5 bases from J, the gap between germline ends came to 12 bases. The CDR3 length is 14 residues. Germline loops: CDR1 ENHRY, CDR2 SYGVKD. CDR3 DNA: TGTGCCATCAGTGAGGGAAAGGAGTTAACTGAAGCTTTCTTT. It translates to CAISEGKELTEAFF.

This clone was seen only once. The chain joins TRBV15 to TRBJ2-1; a weak D match, TRBD2 (6 bases). The CDR3 contains 14 residues. From germline, CDR1 is LNHNV and CDR2 YYDKDF (reference sequence). The germline V and J ends were trimmed by 5 bases and 3 bases, with 11 bases remaining between them. CDR3 sequence reads: CATSPEGLYNEQFF. As DNA, the CDR3 is TGTGCCACCAGCCCTGAGGGACTCTACAATGAGCAGTTCTTC.

The rearrangement links TRBV19 to TRBJ2-3; a weak D match, TRBD2 (5 bases). The ends were cut back, 8 bases at V and 2 bases at J, with 14 bases in the middle. The CDR3 runs to 14 residues. The germline gives CDR1 LNHDA, CDR2 SQIVND (reference sequence). CDR3 in DNA: TGTGCCAGTCAAGCGGAGAAGAACACAGATACGCAGTATTTT. Amino acids: CASQAEKNTDTQYF.

The rearrangement links TRBV4-3 to TRBJ2-5; D not certain. Germline loops: CDR1 LGHNA, CDR2 YSLEER. The V gene lost 0 bases and the J gene lost 4 bases, with 6 bases spanning the gap. The CDR3 runs 13 residues. CDR3 bases: TGCGCCAGCAGCCAAGATAGAGGAGAGACCCAGTACTTC. Protein: CASSQDRGETQYF.

The V gene is TRBV7-6, the J gene TRBJ2-2, with D perhaps TRBD2 (6 bases). Germline CDR1 and CDR2: SGHVS and FNYEAQ. This CDR3 is 13 amino acids long. Trimming took 7 bases from V and 6 from J, leaving 12 bases between them. The CDR3 protein is CASMGGSAGELFF. DNA of the CDR3: TGTGCCAGCATGGGAGGAAGTGCCGGGGAGCTGTTTTTT.

The V and J genes are TRBV27 and TRBJ2-1; TRBD2 matches at 10 bases. The CDR3 is 15 residues long. Trimming took 2 bases from V and 7 from J; bases not matched to a gene: 5. Germline V lookup: CDR1 MNHEY, CDR2 SMNVEV (reference sequence). The CDR3 region has the DNA TGTGCCAGCAGTTTAGCACTAGCGGGACTGAATGAGCAGTTCTTC. It encodes CASSLALAGLNEQFF.

The V gene is TRBV28, the J gene TRBJ1-4; TRBD1 matches at 8 bases. The length of the CDR3 is 18 residues. Germline V gene sequence: CDR1 MDHEN, CDR2 SYDVKM. The trim removed 5 bases at V and 5 bases at J, leaving 16 bases unmatched. CDR3 region: CASSTTGTGAPLNEKLFF. The CDR3 nucleotides read TGTGCCAGCAGTACGACCGGGACAGGCGCTCCCCTCAATGAAAAACTGTTTTTT.

The chain couples TRBV28 to TRBJ1-6; D ambiguous. The V end was cut by 2 bases, the J end by 10 bases, with 6 bases between. The CDR3 length is 12 residues. Per germline, CDR1 MDHEN and CDR2 SYDVKM. The CDR3 sequence: CASSLRQSPLHF. CDR3 bases: TGTGCCAGCAGTTTACGCCAGTCACCCCTCCACTTT.

This clone has a single count. The chain employs TRBV7-3 and TRBJ2-7; 13 nucleotides align to TRBD2. CDR1 is SGHTA and CDR2 is FQGTGA in the germline V gene. CDR3 size: 16 residues. Trimming took 0 bases from V and 2 from J; bases not matched to a gene: 1. The CDR3 nucleotides are TGTGCCAGCAGCTTAACGGGACTAGCGGGAACCTACGAGCAGTACTTC. It encodes CASSLTGLAGTYEQYF. The full variable domain, rest sourced from reference TRBV7-3 and TRBJ2-7, is GAGVSQTPSNKVTEKGKYVELRCDPISGHTALYWYRQSLGQGPEFLIYFQGTGAADDSGLPNDRFFAVRPEGSVSTLKIQRTERGDSAVYLCASSLTGLAGTYEQYFGPGTRLTVT.

This chain uses TRBV7-9 with TRBJ2-7, with D perhaps TRBD1 (5 bases). V was clipped by 5 bases and J by 3 bases, with 14 bases between them. Germline CDR1 is SEHNR and CDR2 is FQNEAQ (reference sequence). There are 14 residues in the CDR3. In nucleotides, the CDR3 is TGTGCCAGCAGCCCTCAGGGATTTATCTACGAGCAGTACTTC. Its translation: CASSPQGFIYEQYF.

This clone was seen more than once but under ten times. The rearrangement uses TRBV5-1 and TRBJ1-3; tentative D call: TRBD1 (6 bases). The germline CDR1 and CDR2 sequences are SGHRS and YFSETQ. Trimming cost V 0 bases and J 4 bases, with 14 bases left between them. CDR3 length: 16 residues. This chain's CDR3 is CASSLDRVASGNTIYF. The CDR3 nucleotides read TGCGCCAGCAGCTTGGACAGGGTAGCTTCAGGAAACACCATATATTTT. The whole variable domain, remainder taken from reference TRBV5-1 and TRBJ1-3, is KAGVTQTPRYLIKTRGQQVTLSCSPISGHRSVSWYQQTPGQGLQFLFEYFSETQRNKGNFPGRFSGRQFSNSRSEMNVSTLELGDSALYLCASSLDRVASGNTIYFGEGSWLTVV.

The chain has TRBV11-2 and TRBJ1-6; the D gene is possibly TRBD1 (6 bases). CDR3 length: 13 amino acids. Germline V CDR1 and CDR2: SGHAT, FQNNGV. Trimming removed 6 bases from V and 11 bases from J, with 14 bases in between. This chain's CDR3 is CASRTTGSPPLHF. Written as DNA, the CDR3 is TGTGCCAGCAGGACAACAGGGAGTCCACCCCTCCACTTT.

This clone was observed many times. This same CDR3 is encoded by further DNA sequences in the sample. The rearrangement links TRBV7-9 to TRBJ1-6; D gene uncertain. Trimming shortened V by 1 base and J by 9 bases, and 7 bases separated the two germline ends. The CDR3 is 13 amino acids. Germline V gives CDR1 SEHNR, CDR2 FQNEAQ (reference sequence). The CDR3 loop reads CASSLGFGSPLHF. CDR3 nucleotide sequence: TGTGCCAGCAGCTTAGGATTCGGTTCACCCCTCCACTTT.

The chain's CDR3 is CASSLGPSSGGITDTQYF. The CDR3 bases are TGTGCCAGCAGCTTAGGGCCCTCGAGCGGGGGAATCACAGATACGCAGTATTTT. The chain recombines TRBV7-8 with TRBJ2-3; 8 bases agree with TRBD2. There are 18 residues in the CDR3. The germline CDR1 and CDR2 sequences are SGHVS and FQNEAQ. V shed 1 base, J shed 2 bases, and the junction held 11 bases outside the gene matches.

The rearrangement uses TRBV4-1 and TRBJ2-5, with D unclear. Trimming shortened V by 1 base and J by 5 bases, and 14 bases separated the two germline ends. Germline-derived CDR1 and CDR2 are MGHRA and YSYEKL. The CDR3 totals 15 residues. The DNA for the CDR3 is TGCGCCAGCAGCCAAGTCCACTACTCCCGGGAGACCCAGTACTTC. It yields the protein CASSQVHYSRETQYF.

This clone was found a few times. This chain connects TRBV7-9 to TRBJ1-4, with no clear D. The CDR3 is 12 residues long. CDR1 and CDR2 from the germline V gene are SEHNR and FQNEAQ (reference sequence). Between the trimmed V and J ends, which lost 3 bases and 6 bases, there was a span of 5 bases. The CDR3 loop reads CASSFLYEKLFF. For the CDR3, the DNA is TGTGCCAGCAGCTTTCTGTATGAAAAACTGTTTTTT.

The chain links TRBV7-9 to TRBJ2-7; 9 bases agree with TRBD2. The V gene end was trimmed by 5 bases and the J gene end by 1 base; junction bases not matched to a gene: 6. CDR3 length: 15 amino acids. Germline CDR1 SEHNR, CDR2 FQNEAQ (reference sequence). CDR3 bases: TGTGCCAGCAGCCATAGCGGGAGTAAATCCTACGAGCAGTACTTC. It codes for CASSHSGSKSYEQYF.

Only a few counts were recorded for this clone. The chain combines TRBV5-4 with TRBJ2-1; D gene uncertain. CDR3 length: 14 amino acids. V gave up 0 bases and J gave up 0 bases, with 4 bases separating them. Germline values: CDR1 SGHNT, CDR2 YYREEE (reference sequence). The CDR3 coding sequence is TGTGCCAGCAGCTTGGACAGCTCCTACAATGAGCAGTTCTTC. Its protein is CASSLDSSYNEQFF.

The CDR3 region is CASGDSSNTEAFF. The CDR3 coding sequence is TGTGCCAGCGGAGACAGTTCGAACACTGAAGCTTTCTTT. The chain couples TRBV28 to TRBJ1-1; tentatively, D is TRBD1 (5 bases). Germline-derived CDR1 and CDR2 are MDHEN and SYDVKM. The CDR3 sequence is 13 residues long. V lost 8 bases to trimming and J lost 1 base, with 11 bases between them. Based on the CDR3 plus reference TRBV28 and TRBJ1-1, the full variable domain is DVKVTQSSRYLVKRTGEKVFLECVQDMDHENMFWYRQDPGLGLRLIYFSYDVKMKEKGDIPEGYSVSREKKERFSLILESASTNQTSMYLCASGDSSNTEAFFGQGTRLTVV.

This chain links TRBV7-8 with TRBJ2-1, with no clear D. Trimming shortened V by 3 bases and J by 7 bases, and 13 bases separated the two germline ends. CDR3 length: 14 amino acids. The germline V gene encodes CDR1 SGHVS and CDR2 FQNEAQ. CDR3 in amino acids: CASSFTRFGNEQFF. In DNA form, the CDR3 reads TGTGCCAGCAGCTTCACGCGGTTTGGAAATGAGCAGTTCTTC.

The chain is built from TRBV2 and TRBJ2-5, with 9 bases fitting TRBD1. CDR3 size: 13 residues. Trimming took 9 bases from V and 5 from J; bases not matched to a gene: 7. The germline CDR1 and CDR2 sequences are SNHLY and FYNNEI. Written as DNA, the CDR3 is TGTGCCAGTTTAGGGACAGGGCGGGAGACCCAGTACTTC. Translation: CASLGTGRETQYF.

The V call is TRBV9, the J call TRBJ1-1; maybe TRBD1 (6 bases). V was cut by 4 bases and J by 0 bases, with 22 bases left in between. Germline lookup yields CDR1 SGDLS and CDR2 YYNGEE. The length of the CDR3 is 18 residues. The DNA for the CDR3 is TGTGCCAGCAGCCCGACCCCCGGGACACCGATTATGAACACTGAAGCTTTCTTT. This codes for CASSPTPGTPIMNTEAFF.

In its sample, this clone was seen a few times. The V and J genes are TRBV6-5 and TRBJ2-7; weak D call: TRBD2 (6 bases). This CDR3 has 14 residues. V dropped 1 base and J dropped 5 bases, with 12 bases sitting between them. CDR1 is MNHEY, CDR2 SVGAGI, per germline. CDR3 DNA sequence: TGTGCCAGCAGTTACTTGGAGGGGAGGCACGAGCAGTACTTC. Amino acids: CASSYLEGRHEQYF.

The rearrangement joins TRBV4-3 to TRBJ1-3; D unresolved. The length of the CDR3 is 16 residues. Trimming removed 0 bases from V and 0 bases from J, with 9 bases in between. The germline V gene encodes CDR1 LGHNA and CDR2 YSLEER. The CDR3 reads CASSQERGNSGNTIYF. In nucleotides, the CDR3 is TGCGCCAGCAGCCAAGAACGAGGGAACTCTGGAAACACCATATATTTT.